This T cell receptor beta chain emerged from a study of PD-L1 blockade in urothelial cancer. Time point given: pretreatment peripheral blood. The germline CDR1 and CDR2 sequences are GTSNPN and SVGIG (reference sequence). V was pared by 2 bases and J by 6 bases, with 13 bases between. This CDR3 contains 14 residues. Libraries were prepared by immunoSEQ multiplex PCR; TCRdb keeps only in-frame clonotypes and omits some of them. The repertoire consists of tens of thousands of clones, with 80% occurring once and the leading ten covering 15% to 20%. The gene calls are TRBV30 and TRBJ1-4; D unresolved. The material was PBMCs, obtained around atezolizumab (anti-PD-L1) treatment. The clonotype comes from a man in his sixties with urothelial cancer. CDR3 sequence (DNA): TGTGCCTGGAGTCCAGGCCTGGACTATGAAAAACTGTTTTTT. Translation gives CAWSPGLDYEKLFF.